This T cell receptor beta chain was observed in a study of long-term antiretroviral therapy in people with HIV. CDR1 and CDR2 (germline): SQVTM, ANQGSEA. This CDR3 contains 18 residues. The ends lost 6 bases at V and 0 bases at J; junction bases unmatched: 10. Clinicians in the United States treated all participants with HIV. The run of the v3.0 immunoSEQ assay was at survey level. Sequenced by immunoSEQ multiplex PCR; TCRdb stores in-frame clones only, minus some. This sample has around 20,000 clones, with roughly 86% found just once. As regards this clone: Its antigen is still unknown.

The study, taken as a whole, reports: Clones that expanded before ART (that is, prior to treatment) dominated the repertoire at all time points. The range of CDR3 lengths in HIV repertoires proved narrower than that found in controls.

This TCR derives from a woman between 50 and 59 years old with HIV. The chain links TRBV29-1 to TRBJ2-1, with 14 bases identical to TRBD2. Here the sequenced sample was unsorted PBMCs, taken approximately 2.5 years after starting antiretroviral therapy. The CDR3 here is CSVAGTSGSRGSYNEQFF. The DNA for the CDR3 is TGCAGCGTCGCCGGGACTAGCGGGAGTAGGGGCTCCTACAATGAGCAGTTCTTC.